This TCR beta chain was sequenced for a study of T cell repertoires in cytomegalovirus infection. Comment on this clonotype: Antigen: not known.

MiXCR, run by TCRdb on the reads, gives a single entry per CDR3 protein. The sample includes under 850,000 distinct CDR3 sequences, around a third of them seen just once. This material consisted of cultured PBMCs, taken from culture after CMV antigen stimulation. This clonotype was obtained from a human donor in good health (CMV status not recorded). Some clones in this sample may be carry-over from other donors' samples.

The CDR3 DNA follows: TGCAGTGCTAGACAAAGCGGAAAACCCAATGAGCAGTTCTTC. This encodes CSARQSGKPNEQFF. This chain joins TRBV20-1 and TRBJ2-1; a weak D match, TRBD2 (5 bases). This CDR3 has 14 amino acids. V lost 2 bases and J lost 6, with 14 bases in between. Germline-derived CDR1 and CDR2 are DFQATT and SNEGSKA (reference sequence).